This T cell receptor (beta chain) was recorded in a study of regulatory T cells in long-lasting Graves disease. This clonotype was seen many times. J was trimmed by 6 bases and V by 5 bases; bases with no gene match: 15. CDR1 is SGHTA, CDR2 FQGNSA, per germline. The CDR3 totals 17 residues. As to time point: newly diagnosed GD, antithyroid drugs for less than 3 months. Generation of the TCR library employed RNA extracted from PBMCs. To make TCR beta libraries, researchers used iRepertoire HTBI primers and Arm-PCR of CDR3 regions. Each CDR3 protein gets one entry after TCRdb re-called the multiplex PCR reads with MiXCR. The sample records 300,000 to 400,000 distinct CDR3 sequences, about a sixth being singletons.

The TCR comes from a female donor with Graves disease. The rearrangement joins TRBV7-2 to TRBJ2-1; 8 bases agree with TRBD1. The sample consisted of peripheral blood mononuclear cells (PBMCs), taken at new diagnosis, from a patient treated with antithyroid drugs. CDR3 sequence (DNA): TGTGCCAGCAGCACATTTCCCCGGACAGGGATGAGCAATGAGCAGTTCTTC. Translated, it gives CASSTFPRTGMSNEQFF.